The rows below give T cell receptor beta chains drawn from one sample of a study of control samples from healthy donors and cancer patients. This table comes from immunoSEQ multiplex PCR, and its TCRdb copy is limited to in-frame clones, with some not included. The table shows about 80,000 clones, with about 89% occurring only once. Sequencing was done on a sample of blood. The receptors were gathered from a woman aged 55-75 years in good health. CDR3s include the opening cysteine and the closing phenylalanine or tryptophan. A D gene is named only where the DNA matches it firmly. Rows may omit the clone size; those that give it use once, few, many or a size class.

clone size,V gene,CDR3 length,J gene,D gene,CDR3 DNA,CDR3 protein
.,TRBV4-1,17,TRBJ1-2,TRBD1,TGCGCCAGCAGCCTCCTCTTTAGGACAGGGGGGCTGGATGGCTACACCTTC,CASSLLFRTGGLDGYTF
.,TRBV5-5,16,TRBJ2-6,.,TGTGCCAGCAGCTTGGTTGGGGGGGCCGGGGCCAACGTCCTGACTTTC,CASSLVGGAGANVLTF
.,TRBV9,12,TRBJ2-7,TRBD1,TGTGCCAGCAGCCCGACAGGGTACGAGCAGTACTTC,CASSPTGYEQYF
.,TRBV18,14,TRBJ1-4,.,TGTGCCAGCTCACCCGGCAGGGTCGGTGAAAAACTGTTTTTT,CASSPGRVGEKLFF
.,TRBV10-1,12,TRBJ2-1,.,TGCGCCAGCACTCCGGACCACAATGAGCAGTTCTTC,CASTPDHNEQFF
.,TRBV5-5,15,TRBJ1-1,.,TGTGCCAGCAGCACACTATGGGTCGGGAACACTGAAGCTTTCTTT,CASSTLWVGNTEAFF
.,TRBV6-5,14,TRBJ2-7,.,TGTGCCAGCAGCCGAAACGGGCTGGGGTACGAGCAGTACTTC,CASSRNGLGYEQYF
.,TRBV28,16,TRBJ1-2,TRBD1,TGTGCCAGCAGTCCCCCCCGGACAGGGGGCAACTATGGCTACACCTTC,CASSPPRTGGNYGYTF
.,TRBV7-6,13,TRBJ1-1,TRBD1,TGTGCCAGTAGACAGGGGGTTGTCACTGAAGCTTTCTTT,CASRQGVVTEAFF
.,TRBV7-8,13,TRBJ1-5,.,TGTGCCAGCAGCTTATTGGAAAATCAGCCCCAGCATTTT,CASSLLENQPQHF
once,TRBV18,16,TRBJ2-1,TRBD2,TGTGCCAGCTCACCACCGAGCGGGGGGGCCTACAATGAGCAGTTCTTC,CASSPPSGGAYNEQFF